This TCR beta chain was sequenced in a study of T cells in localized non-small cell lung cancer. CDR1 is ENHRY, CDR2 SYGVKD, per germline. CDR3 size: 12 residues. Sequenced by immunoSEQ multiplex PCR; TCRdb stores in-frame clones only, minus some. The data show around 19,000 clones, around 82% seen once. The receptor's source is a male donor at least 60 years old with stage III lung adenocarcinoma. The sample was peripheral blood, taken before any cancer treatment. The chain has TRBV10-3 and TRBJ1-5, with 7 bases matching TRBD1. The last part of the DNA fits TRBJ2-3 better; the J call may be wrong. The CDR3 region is CATGTVNQPQYF. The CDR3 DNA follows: TGTGCCACCGGGACAGTCAATCAGCCCCAGTATTTT.